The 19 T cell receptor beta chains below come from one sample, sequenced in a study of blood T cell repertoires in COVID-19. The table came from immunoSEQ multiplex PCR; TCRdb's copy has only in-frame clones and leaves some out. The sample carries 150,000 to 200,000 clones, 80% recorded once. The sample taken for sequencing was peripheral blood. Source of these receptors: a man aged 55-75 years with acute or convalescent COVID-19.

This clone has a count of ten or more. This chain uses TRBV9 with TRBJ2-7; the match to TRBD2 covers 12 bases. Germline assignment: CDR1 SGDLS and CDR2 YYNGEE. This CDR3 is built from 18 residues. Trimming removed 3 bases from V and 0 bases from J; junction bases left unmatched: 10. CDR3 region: CASSARILAGGISYEQYF. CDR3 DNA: TGTGCCAGCAGCGCACGAATACTAGCGGGGGGTATCTCCTACGAGCAGTACTTC.

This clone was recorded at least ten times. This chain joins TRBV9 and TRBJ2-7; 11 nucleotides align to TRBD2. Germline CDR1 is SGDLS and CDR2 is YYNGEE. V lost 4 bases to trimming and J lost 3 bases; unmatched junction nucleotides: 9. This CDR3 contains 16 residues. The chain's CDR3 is CASSPGSGLADYEQYF. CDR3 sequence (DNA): TGTGCCAGCAGCCCAGGTTCGGGACTAGCGGACTACGAGCAGTACTTC. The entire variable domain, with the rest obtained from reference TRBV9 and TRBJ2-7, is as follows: DSGVTQTPKHLITATGQRVTLRCSPRSGDLSVYWYQQSLDQGLQFLIQYYNGEERAKGNILERFSAQQFPDLHSELNLSSLELGDSALYFCASSPGSGLADYEQYFGPGTRLTVT.

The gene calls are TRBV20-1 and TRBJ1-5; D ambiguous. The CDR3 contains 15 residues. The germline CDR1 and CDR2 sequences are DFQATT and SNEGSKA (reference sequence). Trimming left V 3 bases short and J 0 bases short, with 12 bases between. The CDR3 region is CSASRGRNSNQPQHF. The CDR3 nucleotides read TGCAGTGCTAGTCGCGGCAGAAATAGCAATCAGCCCCAGCATTTT.

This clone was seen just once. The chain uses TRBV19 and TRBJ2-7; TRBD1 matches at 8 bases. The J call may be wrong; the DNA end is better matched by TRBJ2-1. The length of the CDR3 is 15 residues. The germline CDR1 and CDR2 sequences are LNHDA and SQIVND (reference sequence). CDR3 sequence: CASSIETGVGNEQFF. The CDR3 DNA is TGTGCCAGTAGTATAGAGACAGGGGTAGGCAATGAGCAGTTCTTC.

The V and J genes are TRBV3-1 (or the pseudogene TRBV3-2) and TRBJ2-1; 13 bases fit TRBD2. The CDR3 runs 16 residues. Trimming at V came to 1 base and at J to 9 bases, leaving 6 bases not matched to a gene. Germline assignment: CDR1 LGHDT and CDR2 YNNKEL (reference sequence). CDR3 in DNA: TGTGCCAGCAGCCAAGGGACTAGCGGGAGTAGGAGTGAGCAGTTCTTC. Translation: CASSQGTSGSRSEQFF.

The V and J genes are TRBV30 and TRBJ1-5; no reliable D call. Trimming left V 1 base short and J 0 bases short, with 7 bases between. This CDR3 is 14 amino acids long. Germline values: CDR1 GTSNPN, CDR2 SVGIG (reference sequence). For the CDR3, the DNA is TGTGCCTGGAGTGCTGACACTAGCAATCAGCCCCAGCATTTT. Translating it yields CAWSADTSNQPQHF.

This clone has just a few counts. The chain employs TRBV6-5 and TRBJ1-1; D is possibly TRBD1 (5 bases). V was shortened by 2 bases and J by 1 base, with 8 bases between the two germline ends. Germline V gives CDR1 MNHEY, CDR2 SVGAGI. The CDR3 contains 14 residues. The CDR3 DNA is TGTGCCAGCAGTTACGGGCAGGGGAACACTGAAGCTTTCTTT. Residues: CASSYGQGNTEAFF.

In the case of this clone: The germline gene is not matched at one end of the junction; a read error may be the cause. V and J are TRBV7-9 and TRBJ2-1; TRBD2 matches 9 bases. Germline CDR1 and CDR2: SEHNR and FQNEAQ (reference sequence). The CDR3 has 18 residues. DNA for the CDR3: TGTGCCAGCGGCTTCCCATATCCCAGCGGGGGGATCTACAATGAGCAGTTCTTC. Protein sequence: CASGFPYPSGGIYNEQFF.

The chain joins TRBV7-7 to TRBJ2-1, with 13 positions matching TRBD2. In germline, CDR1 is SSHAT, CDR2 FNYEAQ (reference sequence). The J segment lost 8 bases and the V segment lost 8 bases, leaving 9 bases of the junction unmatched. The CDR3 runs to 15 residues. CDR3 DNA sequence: TGTGCCAGCGCAGCCGGGACTAGCGGGAATCATGAGCAGTTCTTC. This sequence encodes CASAAGTSGNHEQFF.

Written as DNA, the CDR3 is TGTGCCAGCAGCTTGGCGGAAAACATTCAGTACTTC. Protein: CASSLAENIQYF. The chain joins TRBV5-4 to TRBJ2-4, with D hard to call. The CDR3 is 12 residues long. V was cut by 0 bases and J by 5 bases, with 3 bases left in between. CDR1 is SGHNT and CDR2 is YYREEE in the germline V gene (reference sequence).

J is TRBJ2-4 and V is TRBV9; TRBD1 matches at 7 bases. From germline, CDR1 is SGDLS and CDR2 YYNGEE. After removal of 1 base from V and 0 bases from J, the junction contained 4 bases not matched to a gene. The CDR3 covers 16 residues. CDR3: CASSVLRGTAKNIQYF. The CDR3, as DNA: TGTGCCAGCAGCGTACTCAGGGGGACAGCCAAAAACATTCAGTACTTC.

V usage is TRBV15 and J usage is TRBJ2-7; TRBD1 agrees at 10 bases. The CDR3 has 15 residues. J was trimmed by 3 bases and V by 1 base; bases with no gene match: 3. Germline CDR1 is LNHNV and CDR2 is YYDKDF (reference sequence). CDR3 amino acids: CATSRARTGGYEQYF. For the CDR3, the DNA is TGTGCCACCAGCAGAGCTAGGACAGGGGGCTACGAGCAGTACTTC.

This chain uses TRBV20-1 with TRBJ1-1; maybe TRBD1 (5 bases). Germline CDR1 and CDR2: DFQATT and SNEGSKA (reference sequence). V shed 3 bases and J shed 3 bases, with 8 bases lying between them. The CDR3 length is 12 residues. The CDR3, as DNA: TGCAGTGCTAGTGTCAGGGACACTGAAGCTTTCTTT. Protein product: CSASVRDTEAFF.

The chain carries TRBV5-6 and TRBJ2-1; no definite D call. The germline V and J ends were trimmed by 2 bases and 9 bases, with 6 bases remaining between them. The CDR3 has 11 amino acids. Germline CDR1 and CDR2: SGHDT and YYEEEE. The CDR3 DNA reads TGTGCCAGCAGCTTTAGCACTGAGCAGTTCTTC. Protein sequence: CASSFSTEQFF. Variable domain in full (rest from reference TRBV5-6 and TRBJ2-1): DAGVTQSPTHLIKTRGQQVTLRCSPKSGHDTVSWYQQALGQGPQFIFQYYEEEERQRGNFPDRFSGHQFPNYSSELNVNALLLGDSALYLCASSFSTEQFFGPGTRLTVL.

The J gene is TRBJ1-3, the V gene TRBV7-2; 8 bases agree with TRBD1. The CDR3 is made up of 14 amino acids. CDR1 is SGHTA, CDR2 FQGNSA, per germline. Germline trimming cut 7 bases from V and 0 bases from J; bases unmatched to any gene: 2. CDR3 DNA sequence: TGTGCCAGCAACACAGGGGGCTCTGGAAACACCATATATTTT. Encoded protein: CASNTGGSGNTIYF.

In DNA, the CDR3 is TGTGCCAGCAGTTATGACAGGGGCCTACCAAACACTGAAGCTTTCTTT. Its protein is CASSYDRGLPNTEAFF. This chain connects TRBV6-2 or TRBV6-3 to TRBJ1-1, with 8 bases matching TRBD1. Unmatched junction bases numbered 8, after V lost 3 bases and J lost 2 bases. Germline CDR1 reads MNHEY; CDR2 reads SVGEGT. This CDR3 is built from 16 residues.

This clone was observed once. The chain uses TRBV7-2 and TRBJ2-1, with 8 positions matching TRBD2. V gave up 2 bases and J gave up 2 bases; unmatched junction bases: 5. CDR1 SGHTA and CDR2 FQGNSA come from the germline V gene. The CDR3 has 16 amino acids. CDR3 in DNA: TGTGCCAGCAGCTTATACGGGAGGGCCCCCTACAATGAGCAGTTCTTC. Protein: CASSLYGRAPYNEQFF.

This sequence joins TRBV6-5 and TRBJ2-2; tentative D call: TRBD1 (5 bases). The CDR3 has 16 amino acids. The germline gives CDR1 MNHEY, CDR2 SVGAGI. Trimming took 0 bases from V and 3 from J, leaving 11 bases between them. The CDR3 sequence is CASSYSMGQHTGELFF. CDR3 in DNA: TGTGCCAGCAGTTACTCGATGGGGCAGCACACCGGGGAGCTGTTTTTT.

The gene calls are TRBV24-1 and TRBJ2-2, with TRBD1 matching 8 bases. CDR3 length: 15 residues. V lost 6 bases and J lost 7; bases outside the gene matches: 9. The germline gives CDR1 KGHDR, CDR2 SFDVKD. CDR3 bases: TGTGCCACCAGTAATTCCAGGGGGCAGGACGGGGAGCTGTTTTTT. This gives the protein CATSNSRGQDGELFF.